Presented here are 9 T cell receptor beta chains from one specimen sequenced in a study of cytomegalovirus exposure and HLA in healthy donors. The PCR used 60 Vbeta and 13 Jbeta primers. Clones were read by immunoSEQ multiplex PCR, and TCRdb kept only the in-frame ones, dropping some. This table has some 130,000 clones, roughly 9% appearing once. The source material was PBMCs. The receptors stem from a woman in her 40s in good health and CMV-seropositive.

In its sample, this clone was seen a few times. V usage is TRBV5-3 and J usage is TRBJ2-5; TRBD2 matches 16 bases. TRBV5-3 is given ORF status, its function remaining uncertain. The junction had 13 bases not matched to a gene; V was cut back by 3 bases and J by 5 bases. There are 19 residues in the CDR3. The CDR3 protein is CARSSEHGTSGGAGETQYF. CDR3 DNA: TGTGCCAGAAGCTCCGAACACGGGACTAGCGGGGGGGCCGGGGAGACCCAGTACTTC.

In DNA form, the CDR3 reads TGCGCCAGCAGCTTGGAAGGTAGCGGGGCCCTACCAGGCGAGCAGTACTTC. The encoded protein is CASSLEGSGALPGEQYF. The rearrangement links TRBV5-1 to TRBJ2-7; 8 positions agree with TRBD2. The V gene's germline CDR1 is SGHRS and CDR2 YFSETQ. This CDR3 contains 17 residues. The trim removed 0 bases at V and 6 bases at J, leaving 14 bases unmatched.

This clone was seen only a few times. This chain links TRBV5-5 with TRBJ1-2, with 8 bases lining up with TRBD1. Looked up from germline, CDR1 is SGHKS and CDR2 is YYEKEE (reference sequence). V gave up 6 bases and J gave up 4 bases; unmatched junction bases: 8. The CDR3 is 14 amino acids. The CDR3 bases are TGTGCCAGCACCCGGACAGGGAGCCTCTATGGCTACACCTTC. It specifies CASTRTGSLYGYTF.

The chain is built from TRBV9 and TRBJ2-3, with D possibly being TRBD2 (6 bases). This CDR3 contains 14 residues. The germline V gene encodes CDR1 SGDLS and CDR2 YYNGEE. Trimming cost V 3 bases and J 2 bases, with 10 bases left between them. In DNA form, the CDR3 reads TGTGCCAGCAGCGCCTGGGACTTCACAGATACGCAGTATTTT. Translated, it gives CASSAWDFTDTQYF.

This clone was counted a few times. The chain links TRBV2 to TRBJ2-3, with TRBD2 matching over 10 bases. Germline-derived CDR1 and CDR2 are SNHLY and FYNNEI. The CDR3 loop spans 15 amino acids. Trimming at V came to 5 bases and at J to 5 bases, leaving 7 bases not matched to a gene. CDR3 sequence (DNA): TGTGCCAGCAGTAAGCTAGCGGGGGCCCTAGATACGCAGTATTTT. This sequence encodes CASSKLAGALDTQYF.

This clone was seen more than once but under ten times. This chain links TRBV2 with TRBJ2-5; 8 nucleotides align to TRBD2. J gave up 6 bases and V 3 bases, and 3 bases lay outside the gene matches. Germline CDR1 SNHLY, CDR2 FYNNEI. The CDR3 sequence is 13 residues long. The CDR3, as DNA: TGTGCCAGCAGTGATGGACTAGCTCAGACCCAGTACTTC. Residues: CASSDGLAQTQYF.

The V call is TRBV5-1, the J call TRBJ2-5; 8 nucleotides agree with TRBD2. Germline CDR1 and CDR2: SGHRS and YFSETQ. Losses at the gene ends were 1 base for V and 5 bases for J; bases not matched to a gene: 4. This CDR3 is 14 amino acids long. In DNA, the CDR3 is TGCGCCAGCAGCTTGTCGGGGGGGCCCGAGACCCAGTACTTC. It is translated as CASSLSGGPETQYF. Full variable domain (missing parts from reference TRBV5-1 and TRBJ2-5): KAGVTQTPRYLIKTRGQQVTLSCSPISGHRSVSWYQQTPGQGLQFLFEYFSETQRNKGNFPGRFSGRQFSNSRSEMNVSTLELGDSALYLCASSLSGGPETQYFGPGTRLLVL.

DNA of the CDR3: TGCGCCAGCAGCTTTCACACAGATACGCAGTATTTT. This translates into CASSFHTDTQYF. V and J are TRBV5-1 and TRBJ2-3, with no clear D. Germline assignment: CDR1 SGHRS and CDR2 YFSETQ. Trimming took 2 bases from V and 2 from J, leaving 3 bases between them. The CDR3 has 12 residues.

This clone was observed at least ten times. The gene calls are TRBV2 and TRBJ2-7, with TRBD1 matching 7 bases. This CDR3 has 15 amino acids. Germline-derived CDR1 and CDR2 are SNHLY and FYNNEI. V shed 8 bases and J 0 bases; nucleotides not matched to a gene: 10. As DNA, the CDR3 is TGTGCCAGCCAAACCTGGGACAGTAGCTCCTACGAGCAGTACTTC. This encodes CASQTWDSSSYEQYF. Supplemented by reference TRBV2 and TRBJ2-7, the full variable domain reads EPEVTQTPSHQVTQMGQEVILRCVPISNHLYFYWYRQILGQKVEFLVSFYNNEISEKSEIFDDQFSVERPDGSNFTLKIRSTKLEDSAMYFCASQTWDSSSYEQYFGPGTRLTVT.